A single sample is the source of the 18 T cell receptor beta chains below, sequenced in a study of T cells in Graves' hyperthyroidism and ophthalmopathy. Authors of the study amplified TCR beta CDR3 regions from RNA transcripts. During a first-round RT-PCR of the TCR CDR3, the HTBI primer set was used. TCRdb recomputed calls from the multiplex PCR reads with MiXCR, one row per CDR3 protein. The sample records 470,000 or so distinct CDR3 sequences, less than 25% being singletons. Sequencing was done on a sample of blood. All receptors come from a man younger than 30 with Graves' hyperthyroidism.

The chain recombines TRBV4-1 with TRBJ1-5; D ambiguous. The CDR3 is 14 amino acids. The V gene's germline CDR1 is MGHRA and CDR2 YSYEKL. Trimming removed 1 base from V and 4 bases from J, with 8 bases in between. The CDR3 sequence is CASSQGPHNQPQHF. CDR3 in DNA: TGCGCCAGCAGCCAAGGACCCCATAATCAGCCCCAGCATTTT.

This rearrangement joins TRBV27 to TRBJ1-2; 10 bases are shared with TRBD1. Per germline, CDR1 MNHEY and CDR2 SMNVEV (reference sequence). V trimming: 6 bases; J trimming: 4 bases; junction bases outside the gene matches: 2. The CDR3 consists of 13 residues. The CDR3 loop is CASRDRGVYGYTF. As DNA, the CDR3 is TGTGCCAGCAGGGACAGGGGGGTCTATGGCTACACCTTC.

This clonotype was recorded many times. The V and J genes are TRBV12-3 or TRBV12-4 and TRBJ2-5; D could derive from TRBD1 or TRBD2 (5 bases each). Trimming took 0 bases from V and 13 from J, leaving 24 bases between them. CDR3 length equals 16 residues. The DNA for the CDR3 is TGTGCCAGCAGTTTAGCCCTCCCGGAAGTACCCGGGGCTTCGTACTTC. Translated: CASSLALPEVPGASYF.

V usage is TRBV20-1 and J usage is TRBJ1-6, with D unclear. Germline CDR1 DFQATT, CDR2 SNEGSKA (reference sequence). CDR3 size: 13 residues. V was shortened by 0 bases and J by 0 bases, with 0 bases between the two germline ends. In DNA, the CDR3 is TGCAGTGCTAGAGACTCCTATAATTCACCCCTCCACTTT. This sequence encodes CSARDSYNSPLHF.

CDR3 bases: TGCAGTGCTAGAGATCCGACAGGGGAAGGTTTCGCCCTCGAGCAGTACTTC. Protein product: CSARDPTGEGFALEQYF. The V call is TRBV20-1, the J call TRBJ2-7; TRBD1 matches at 8 bases. The CDR3 length is 17 residues. With 0 bases clipped from V and 6 bases from J, the junction kept 16 bases outside the gene matches. Germline V CDR1 and CDR2: DFQATT, SNEGSKA (reference sequence).

This clonotype showed up many times. The chain combines TRBV30 with TRBJ2-2, with D possibly being TRBD1 (7 bases). The V gene's germline CDR1 is GTSNPN and CDR2 SVGIG (reference sequence). Trimming took 4 bases from V and 5 from J, leaving 14 bases between them. CDR3 length: 14 residues. CDR3 amino acids: CAWKRDSGTGELFF. CDR3 sequence (DNA): TGTGCCTGGAAGAGGGACAGCGGGACCGGGGAGCTGTTTTTT. The full variable domain, its missing parts supplied by reference TRBV30 and TRBJ2-2, is SQTIHQWPATLVQPVGSPLSLECTVEGTSNPNLYWYRQAAGRGLQLLFYSVGIGQISSEVPQNLSASRPQDRQFILSSKKLLLSDSGFYLCAWKRDSGTGELFFGEGSRLTVL.

The chain links TRBV28 to TRBJ2-2; 10 nucleotides match TRBD1. Germline V gives CDR1 MDHEN, CDR2 SYDVKM. The CDR3 consists of 15 residues. V dropped 2 bases and J dropped 7; count of bases not matched to a gene: 4. The CDR3 protein is CASSLGTGVYGELFF. The CDR3 bases are TGTGCCAGCAGTTTAGGGACAGGGGTCTACGGGGAGCTGTTTTTT.

This clonotype has at least ten counts. V gene TRBV12-3 or TRBV12-4 combines with J gene TRBJ1-2; 7 bases line up with TRBD1. The CDR3 contains 13 residues. The trim removed 5 bases at V and 4 bases at J, leaving 4 bases unmatched. The CDR3 DNA is TGTGCCAGCAGTATCGACAGGGCCTATGGCTACACCTTC. Encoded protein: CASSIDRAYGYTF.

This clonotype appeared many times. J is TRBJ1-2 and V is TRBV29-1; unclear D gene. Germline CDR1 reads SQVTM; CDR2 reads ANQGSEA. Deletions cut 5 bases from V and 8 bases from J, with 15 bases between. The CDR3 has 12 residues. The CDR3 loop is CSVPSPLGGYTF. CDR3 nucleotides: TGCAGCGTTCCGAGCCCACTGGGGGGCTACACCTTC.

In its sample, this clonotype was seen a few times. DNA for the CDR3: TGTGCCAGCAGTTTTAGCGGGGAACCAAACTATGGCTACACCTTC. Its translation is CASSFSGEPNYGYTF. The J gene is TRBJ1-2, the V gene TRBV27; D ambiguous. The CDR3 has 15 residues. The V gene's germline CDR1 is MNHEY and CDR2 SMNVEV (reference sequence). Trimming removed 3 bases at V and 2 bases at J, with 13 bases between.

This chain uses TRBV6-2 or TRBV6-3 with TRBJ1-1; possibly TRBD1 for D (6 bases). Between the trimmed V and J ends, which lost 8 bases and 5 bases, there was a span of 18 bases. The CDR3 has 14 residues. Germline assignment: CDR1 MNHEY and CDR2 SVGEGT. The CDR3 loop reads CASGIQGGRTEAFF. In nucleotides, the CDR3 is TGTGCCAGCGGAATACAGGGCGGTCGGACTGAAGCTTTCTTT.

Many counts were recorded for this clonotype. V and J are TRBV28 and TRBJ2-7; D ambiguous. CDR3 length: 12 residues. CDR1 and CDR2 (germline): MDHEN, SYDVKM. Trimming took 4 bases from V and 2 from J, leaving 6 bases between them. CDR3 nucleotides: TGTGCCAGCAGTTCGAACCCCTACGAGCAGTACTTC. It yields the protein CASSSNPYEQYF. Filled out from reference TRBV28 and TRBJ2-7, the complete variable domain reads DVKVTQSSRYLVKRTGEKVFLECVQDMDHENMFWYRQDPGLGLRLIYFSYDVKMKEKGDIPEGYSVSREKKERFSLILESASTNQTSMYLCASSSNPYEQYFGPGTRLTVT.

This clonotype was seen repeatedly, ten times or more. The V call is TRBV15, the J call TRBJ2-5, with D possibly being TRBD2 (6 bases). This CDR3 has 12 amino acids. Germline V gene data show CDR1 as LNHNV and CDR2 as YYDKDF (reference sequence). Trimming pared 3 bases from V and 5 bases from J, leaving 7 bases between. The CDR3 here is CATSREGETQYF. CDR3 DNA sequence: TGTGCCACCAGCAGGGAGGGGGAGACCCAGTACTTC.

Only a few counts were recorded for this clonotype. The V gene is TRBV7-9, the J gene TRBJ1-2; 9 positions match TRBD1. V trimming: 8 bases; J trimming: 4 bases; junction bases outside the gene matches: 8. Germline CDR1 is SEHNR and CDR2 is FQNEAQ (reference sequence). CDR3 length equals 14 residues. Here the CDR3 reads CASRGQGLVYGYTF. As DNA, the CDR3 is TGTGCCAGCCGCGGACAGGGGTTGGTCTATGGCTACACCTTC.

This clonotype came up a few times. A much larger clone sits a single nucleotide away, making a read error possible. The chain employs TRBV28 and TRBJ2-7; D may correspond to TRBD1 or TRBD2 (5 bases each). This CDR3 comprises 14 residues. The germline gives CDR1 MDHEN, CDR2 SYDVKM. The V gene lost 7 bases and the J gene lost 2 bases, with 15 bases spanning the gap. The CDR3 DNA is TGTGCCAGCACCTTGGGGGACCTTACCTACGAGCAGTACTTC. It encodes CASTLGDLTYEQYF.

For this clonotype: The junction does not match germline at one end; this may be a read error. V usage is TRBV19 and J usage is TRBJ1-5, with TRBD1 matching 7 bases. CDR3 length: 15 residues. Germline V gene lookup returns CDR1 LNHDA and CDR2 SQIVND (reference sequence). The chain's CDR3 is CASSYGTASNQLQHF. CDR3 bases: TGTGCCAGTAGTTACGGGACAGCTAGCAATCAGCTCCAGCATTTT.

At least ten counts were recorded for this clonotype. The genes are TRBV7-8 and TRBJ1-1; no definite D call. The V end was cut by 4 bases, the J end by 4 bases, with 16 bases between. Germline CDR1 is SGHVS and CDR2 is FQNEAQ. The CDR3 contains 15 residues. The CDR3 DNA reads as TGTGCCAGCAGCTACCCCCGACGGTTGGGCACTGAAGCTTTCTTT. Translated: CASSYPRRLGTEAFF.

At least ten counts were recorded for this clonotype. The chain has TRBV9 and TRBJ1-2, with 12 bases identical to TRBD1. V dropped 2 bases and J dropped 3; count of bases not matched to a gene: 5. Germline CDR1 SGDLS, CDR2 YYNGEE. The CDR3 is 16 amino acids. The DNA for the CDR3 is TGTGCCAGCAGCGTTGGGACAGGGGGCAATGACTATGGCTACACCTTC. Protein product: CASSVGTGGNDYGYTF. Drawing the rest from reference TRBV9 and TRBJ1-2, the complete variable domain is DSGVTQTPKHLITATGQRVTLRCSPRSGDLSVYWYQQSLDQGLQFLIQYYNGEERAKGNILERFSAQQFPDLHSELNLSSLELGDSALYFCASSVGTGGNDYGYTFGSGTRLTVV.